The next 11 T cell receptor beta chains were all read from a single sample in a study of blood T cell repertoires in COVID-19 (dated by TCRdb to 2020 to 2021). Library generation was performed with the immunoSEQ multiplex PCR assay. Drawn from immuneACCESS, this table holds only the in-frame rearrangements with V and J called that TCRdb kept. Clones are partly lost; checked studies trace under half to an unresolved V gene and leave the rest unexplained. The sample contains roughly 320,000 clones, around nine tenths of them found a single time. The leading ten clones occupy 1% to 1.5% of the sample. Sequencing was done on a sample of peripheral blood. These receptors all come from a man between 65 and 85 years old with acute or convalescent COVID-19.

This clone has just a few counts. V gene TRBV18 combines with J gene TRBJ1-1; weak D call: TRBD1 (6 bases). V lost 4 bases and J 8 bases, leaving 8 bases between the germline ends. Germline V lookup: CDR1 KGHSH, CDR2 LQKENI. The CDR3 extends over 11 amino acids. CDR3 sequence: CASSQGTEAFF. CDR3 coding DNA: TGTGCCAGCTCACAAGGGACAGAAGCTTTCTTT. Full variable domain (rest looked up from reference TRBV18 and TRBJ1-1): NAGVMQNPRHLVRRRGQEARLRCSPMKGHSHVYWYRQLPEEGLKFMVYLQKENIIDESGMPKERFSAEFPKEGPSILRIQQVVRGDSAAYFCASSQGTEAFFGQGTRLTVV.

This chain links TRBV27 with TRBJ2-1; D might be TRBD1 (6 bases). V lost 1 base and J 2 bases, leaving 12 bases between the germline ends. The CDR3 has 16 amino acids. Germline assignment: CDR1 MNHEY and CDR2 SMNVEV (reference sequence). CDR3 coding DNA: TGTGCCAGCAGTTTATGGACAGCAACGGCCTACAATGAGCAGTTCTTC. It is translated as CASSLWTATAYNEQFF.

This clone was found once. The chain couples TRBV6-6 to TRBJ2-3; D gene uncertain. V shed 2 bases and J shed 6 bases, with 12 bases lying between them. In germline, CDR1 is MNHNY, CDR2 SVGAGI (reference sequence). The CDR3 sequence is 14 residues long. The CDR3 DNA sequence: TGTGCCAGCAGTTACCTAATGGGCCCGGATACGCAGTATTTT. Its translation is CASSYLMGPDTQYF.

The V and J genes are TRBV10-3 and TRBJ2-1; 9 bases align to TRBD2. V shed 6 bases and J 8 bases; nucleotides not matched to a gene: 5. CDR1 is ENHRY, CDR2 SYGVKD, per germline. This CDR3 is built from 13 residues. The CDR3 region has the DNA TGTGCCATCAGCTTAGCGGGGGAGGATGAGCAGTTCTTC. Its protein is CAISLAGEDEQFF.

The CDR3, as DNA: TGTGCCAGCAGACCGACAGGGGACTCACCCCTCCACTTT. Amino acid sequence: CASRPTGDSPLHF. The chain uses TRBV7-9 and TRBJ1-6; the match to TRBD1 covers 8 bases. Germline V gives CDR1 SEHNR, CDR2 FQNEAQ (reference sequence). The CDR3 runs to 13 residues. V lost 6 bases and J lost 10; bases outside the gene matches: 5.

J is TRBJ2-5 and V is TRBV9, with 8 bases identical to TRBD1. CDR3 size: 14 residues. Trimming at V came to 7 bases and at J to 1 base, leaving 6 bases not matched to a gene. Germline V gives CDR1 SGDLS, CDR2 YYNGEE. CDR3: CASGGTGSQETQYF. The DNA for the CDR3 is TGTGCCAGCGGAGGGACAGGTTCCCAAGAGACCCAGTACTTC.

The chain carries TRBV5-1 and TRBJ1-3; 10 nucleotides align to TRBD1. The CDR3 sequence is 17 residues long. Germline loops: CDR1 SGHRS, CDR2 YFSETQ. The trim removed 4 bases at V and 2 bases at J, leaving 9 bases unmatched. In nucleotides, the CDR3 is TGCGCCAGCAGCCTCTCCGGGACAGGGGCCACTGGAAACACCATATATTTT. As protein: CASSLSGTGATGNTIYF.

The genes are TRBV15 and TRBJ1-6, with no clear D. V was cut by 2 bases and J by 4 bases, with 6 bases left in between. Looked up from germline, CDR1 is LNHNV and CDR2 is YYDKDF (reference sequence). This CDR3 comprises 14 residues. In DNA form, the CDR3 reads TGTGCCACCAGCAGATCGCAGTATAATTCACCCCTCCACTTT. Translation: CATSRSQYNSPLHF.

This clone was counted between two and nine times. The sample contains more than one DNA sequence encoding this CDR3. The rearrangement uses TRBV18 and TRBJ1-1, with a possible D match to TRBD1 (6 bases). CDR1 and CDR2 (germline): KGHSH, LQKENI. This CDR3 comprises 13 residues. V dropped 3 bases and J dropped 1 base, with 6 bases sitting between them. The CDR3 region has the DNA TGTGCCAGCTCACCCAGGGGGAACACTGAAGCTTTCTTT. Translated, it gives CASSPRGNTEAFF.

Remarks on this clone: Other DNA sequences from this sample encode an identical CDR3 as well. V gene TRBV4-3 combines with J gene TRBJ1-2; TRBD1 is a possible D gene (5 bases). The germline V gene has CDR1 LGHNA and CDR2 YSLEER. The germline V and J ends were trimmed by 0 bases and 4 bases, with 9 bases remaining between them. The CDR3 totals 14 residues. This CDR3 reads CASSQEGGGYGYTF. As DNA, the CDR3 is TGCGCCAGCAGCCAAGAGGGGGGGGGCTATGGCTACACCTTC.

The CDR3 DNA is TGTGCCAGCAGCTTAGGGACAGGGAGTCGTGAGCAGTTCTTC. This translates into CASSLGTGSREQFF. The V call is TRBV11-3, the J call TRBJ2-1; 8 nucleotides line up with TRBD1. V lost 1 base, J lost 9 bases, and 5 bases stayed unmatched. The CDR3 is 14 amino acids. In germline, CDR1 is SGHNT, CDR2 YENEEA.